These T cell receptor beta chains were read from a single sample in a study of blood T cells in healthy people across ages. TCRdb called the 5' RACE reads again in MiXCR, with one record for every CDR3 protein. This sample yields 700,000 or so distinct CDR3 sequences, of which about a fifth are seen a single time; around a fifth belongs to the top ten. Material for sequencing was blood. The source of these receptors is a man between 70 and 80 years old in good health. Each CDR3 is given with its conserved first and last residue. Fields, in order: D gene, clone size, J gene, V gene, CDR3 protein, CDR3 DNA. A D gene is named only where the DNA matches it firmly. The size entry is marked missing in some rows and otherwise reads once, few, many or a size class.

D gene: NA; clone size: NA; J gene: TRBJ1-4; V gene: TRBV28; CDR3 protein: CASSNPGLNEKLFF; CDR3 DNA: TGTGCCAGCAGTAACCCCGGACTCAATGAAAAACTGTTTTTT
D gene: NA; clone size: NA; J gene: TRBJ1-1; V gene: TRBV5-1; CDR3 protein: CASSTYRRGDTEAFF; CDR3 DNA: TGCGCCAGCAGCACCTATCGACGGGGGGACACTGAAGCTTTCTTT
D gene: TRBD1; clone size: NA; J gene: TRBJ1-5; V gene: TRBV29-1; CDR3 protein: CSLGGLAGTDTQHF; CDR3 DNA: TGCAGCTTGGGAGGACTAGCGGGGACAGATACGCAGCATTTT
D gene: TRBD2; clone size: few; J gene: TRBJ2-3; V gene: TRBV20-1; CDR3 protein: CSARESGGYTDTQYF; CDR3 DNA: TGCAGTGCTAGAGAAAGCGGGGGATACACAGATACGCAGTATTTT
D gene: NA; clone size: many; J gene: TRBJ1-2; V gene: TRBV5-1; CDR3 protein: CASSYAGDYGYTF; CDR3 DNA: TGCGCCAGCAGCTATGCCGGAGACTATGGCTACACCTTC
D gene: TRBD2; clone size: NA; J gene: TRBJ2-1; V gene: TRBV7-3; CDR3 protein: CASSLGTRSYNEQFF; CDR3 DNA: TGTGCCAGCAGCCTCGGGACTAGGTCCTACAATGAGCAGTTCTTC
D gene: TRBD2; clone size: few; J gene: TRBJ2-3; V gene: TRBV20-1; CDR3 protein: CSARGLAGHQGWSDTQYF; CDR3 DNA: TGCAGTGCTAGAGGACTAGCGGGCCACCAAGGGTGGTCAGATACGCAGTATTTT
D gene: NA; clone size: many; J gene: TRBJ2-6; V gene: TRBV12-3/TRBV12-4; CDR3 protein: CASSLVTGANVLTF; CDR3 DNA: TGTGCCAGCAGTTTAGTAACTGGGGCCAACGTCCTGACTTTC
D gene: NA; clone size: few; J gene: TRBJ1-4; V gene: TRBV10-3; CDR3 protein: CAIRRAGDNEKLFF; CDR3 DNA: TGTGCCATCCGACGGGCGGGGGATAATGAAAAACTGTTTTTT
D gene: NA; clone size: few; J gene: TRBJ2-7; V gene: TRBV6-1; CDR3 protein: CASSPRQVYGQYF; CDR3 DNA: TGTGCCAGCAGTCCCCGACAGGTCTACGGGCAGTACTTC
D gene: TRBD2; clone size: few; J gene: TRBJ2-5; V gene: TRBV5-1; CDR3 protein: CASSLTSGVAETQYF; CDR3 DNA: TGCGCCAGCAGCTTAACTAGCGGGGTGGCAGAGACCCAGTACTTC
D gene: NA; clone size: NA; J gene: TRBJ1-1; V gene: TRBV19; CDR3 protein: CASSIGGGTSLNTEAFF; CDR3 DNA: TGTGCCAGTAGTATAGGGGGGGGTACGAGTTTAAACACTGAAGCTTTCTTT
D gene: TRBD1; clone size: NA; J gene: TRBJ1-4; V gene: TRBV20-1; CDR3 protein: CSAREGTGGGEKLFF; CDR3 DNA: TGCAGTGCTAGAGAAGGGACAGGGGGTGGAGAAAAACTGTTTTTT
D gene: NA; clone size: NA; J gene: TRBJ2-1; V gene: TRBV10-3; CDR3 protein: CAISERQEQFF; CDR3 DNA: TGTGCCATCAGTGAGAGGCAGGAGCAGTTCTTC
D gene: NA; clone size: NA; J gene: TRBJ1-2; V gene: TRBV20-1; CDR3 protein: CSASKTQLRGYTF; CDR3 DNA: TGCAGTGCATCGAAGACTCAACTCCGGGGCTACACCTTC